This is a list of T cell receptor beta chains from one sample in a study of technical replicates of blood from a few donors. TCRdb's table, derived via immunoSEQ multiplex PCR, lists solely in-frame clones and lacks some. The data hold about 88,000 clones, with roughly 94% observed a single time. What was sequenced was T cells isolated from PBMCs. These receptor sequences come from a human donor in good health. Each CDR3 is given with its conserved first and last residue. The order of the fields is J gene, V gene, CDR3 protein.

TRBJ1-2	TRBV29-1	CSGGTGRDYTF
TRBJ2-5	TRBV5-1	CASSLAQGMRETQYF
TRBJ2-3	TRBV5-4	CASSLASLAREDTQYF
TRBJ2-2	TRBV4-3	CASSQNSGGVGELFF
TRBJ2-2	TRBV5-8	CASTPTVTGELFF
TRBJ2-3	TRBV18	CASSQTQGTTDTQYF
TRBJ2-1	TRBV6-9	CASPIEQFF
TRBJ2-7	TRBV18	CASSLGGQGARQQYF
TRBJ2-2	TRBV4-2	CASSQGGQDTGELFF
TRBJ1-5	TRBV6-1	CASSQRGLSNQPQHF
TRBJ1-4	TRBV21-1	CASSRTRHRNEKLFF
TRBJ2-3	TRBV5-6	CASSLKGVTDTQYF
TRBJ1-2	TRBV6-5	CASSPGTGFGYTF
TRBJ1-5	TRBV30	CAWSERQGILGNQPQHF
TRBJ2-6	TRBV6-5	CASSYAASGANVLTF
TRBJ2-1	TRBV6-6	CASSSPRESYNEQFF
TRBJ2-3	TRBV27	CASSATRARPDTQYF
TRBJ2-3	TRBV4-1	CASSQGLGVPDTQYF
TRBJ1-4	TRBV28	CASRLPGQTNEKLFF
TRBJ1-2	TRBV28	CASSMTGGLDGYTF
TRBJ1-5	TRBV6-1	CASSEDREGFQPQHF
TRBJ1-2	TRBV6-6	CASSYQTGDGYGYTF
TRBJ2-7	TRBV11-2	CASTVSRGPAYEQYF
TRBJ1-5	TRBV27	CASSSHRDRGHQPQHF
TRBJ2-7	TRBV11-3	CASSFGLYEQYF
TRBJ2-7	TRBV15	CATSRDLAAGEQYF
TRBJ1-5	TRBV27	CASSPEGAPNQPQHF
TRBJ2-7	TRBV7-9	CASSFEEGYEQYF
TRBJ1-2	TRBV6-1	CASSEDYWGGYTF
TRBJ1-2	TRBV2	CASTLGQGGGYGYTF
TRBJ1-2	TRBV6-1	CASSRDRGTIGYTF
TRBJ2-3	TRBV14	CASSSYLSGTNTDTQYF
TRBJ2-1	TRBV7-8	CASSLFSWTGGSYNEQFF
TRBJ2-7	TRBV6-5	CASSYAGQGDEQYF
TRBJ2-3	TRBV7-3	CASSLGSLGTDTQYF
TRBJ1-2	TRBV2	CASSNPGQGDYGYTF
TRBJ1-5	TRBV19	CASSIVGEWQPQHF
TRBJ1-2	TRBV29-1	CSASKVNYGYTF
TRBJ1-1	TRBV10-3	CAISGTDGNTEAFF
TRBJ2-7	TRBV27	CASSFVGGLDEQYF
TRBJ2-2	TRBV2	CASKYEGAGELFF
TRBJ2-7	TRBV6-1	CASSEGSAYEQYF
TRBJ2-1	TRBV11-2	CASSPSVGTGGGQFF
TRBJ2-1	TRBV5-1	CASSLPSGRVNEQFF
TRBJ2-1	TRBV7-6	CASSLALAGGDNEQFF
TRBJ1-2	TRBV9	CASSADFGQSANYGYTF
TRBJ1-5	TRBV21-1	CASSKAGGPAGDSNQPQHF
TRBJ2-7	TRBV5-1	CATRLGASEQYF
TRBJ1-5	TRBV5-8	CASSSGGRLFNQPQHF
TRBJ2-1	TRBV7-3	CASRSGADNEQFF
TRBJ2-1	TRBV12-1	CASSSRRDRDNEQFF
TRBJ2-2	TRBV5-1	CASSWSRGDFGELFF
TRBJ1-1	TRBV28	CASSFSGQGLTEAFF
TRBJ2-7	TRBV5-1	CASSSYSGSSYEQYF
TRBJ1-3	TRBV9	CASSVYTFGNTIYF
TRBJ2-3	TRBV7-6	CASSAGTSGTDTQYF
TRBJ2-3	TRBV14	CASSQGSSGSTDTQYF